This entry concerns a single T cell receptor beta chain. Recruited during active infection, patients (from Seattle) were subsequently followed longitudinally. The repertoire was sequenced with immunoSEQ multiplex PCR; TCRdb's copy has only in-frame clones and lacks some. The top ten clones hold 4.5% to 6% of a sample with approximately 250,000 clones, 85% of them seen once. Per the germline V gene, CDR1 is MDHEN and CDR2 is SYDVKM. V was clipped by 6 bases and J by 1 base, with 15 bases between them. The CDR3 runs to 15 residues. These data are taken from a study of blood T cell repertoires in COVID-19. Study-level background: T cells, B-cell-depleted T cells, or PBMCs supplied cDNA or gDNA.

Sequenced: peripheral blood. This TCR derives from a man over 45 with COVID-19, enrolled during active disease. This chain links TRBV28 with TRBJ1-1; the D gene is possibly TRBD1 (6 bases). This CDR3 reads CASRQDDRKNTEAFF. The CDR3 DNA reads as TGTGCCAGCAGACAAGACGACAGGAAGAACACTGAAGCTTTCTTT.